The clone carrying this TCR beta chain showed up many times. This CDR3 has 14 residues. Germline CDR1 reads ENHRY; CDR2 reads SYGVKD. Trimming at V came to 0 bases and at J to 4 bases, leaving 2 bases not matched to a gene. The source of the sample is a study of T cell repertoires in cytomegalovirus infection. Overall study context: Carrying CMV and the relevant HLA type showed in public TCR beta signatures.

MiXCR, applied by TCRdb to the reads, yields one record per CDR3 protein. Among fewer than 550,000 distinct CDR3 sequences, 26% were seen once, and the ten largest hold about 13%. The chain links TRBV10-3 to TRBJ1-2; 7 bases match TRBD1. The receptor's source is a human donor in good health (CMV status not recorded). Some clones in this sample may be carry-over from other donors' samples. Sequencing was performed on PBMCs. CDR3 loop: CAISESRDSYGYTF. The CDR3 coding sequence is TGTGCCATCAGTGAGTCCCGGGACAGCTATGGCTACACCTTC.